The following is a T cell receptor beta chain sequence with its context. Antigen unknown. From germline, CDR1 is SGHRS and CDR2 YFSETQ. The CDR3 sequence is 14 residues long. J gave up 7 bases and V 0 bases, and 4 bases lay outside the gene matches. The record originates from a study of cytomegalovirus exposure and HLA in healthy donors. Whole-study findings and limits: As a later analysis revealed, the rate of TCR association differed by HLA locus, with DRB1 most and HLA-C fewest.

PCR was performed using 60 Vbeta and 13 Jbeta primers. As originally analysed: Tens of millions of unique TCR beta chains, some 10 million of them shared, were counted by a later analysis. The data were produced by immunoSEQ multiplex PCR, yet TCRdb's version contains in-frame clones alone and is incomplete. V and J calls plus clone size are reproduced from that table; the DNA served to infer D and trimming. The sample consists of about 91,000 clones, about 89% of them appearing once. This receptor was obtained from a man aged 25 to 40 in good health and CMV-seropositive. The rearrangement links TRBV5-1 to TRBJ1-5, with TRBD1 matching 7 bases. Sequenced: PBMCs. CDR3 bases: TGCGCCAGCAGCTTGGGCACAGGGGAACAGCCCCAGCATTTT. This encodes CASSLGTGEQPQHF.